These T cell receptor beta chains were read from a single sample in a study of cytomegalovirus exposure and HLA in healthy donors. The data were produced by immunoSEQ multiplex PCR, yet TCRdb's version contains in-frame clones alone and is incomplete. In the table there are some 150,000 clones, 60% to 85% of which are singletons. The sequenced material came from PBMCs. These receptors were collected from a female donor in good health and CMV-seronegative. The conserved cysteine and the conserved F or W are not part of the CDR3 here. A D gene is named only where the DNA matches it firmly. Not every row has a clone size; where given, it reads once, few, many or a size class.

CDR3: ASSFIGETQY
V: TRBV5-1
J: TRBJ2-5
D: NA
size: NA

CDR3: AWGSGVRSPLH
V: TRBV30
J: TRBJ1-6
D: NA
size: NA

CDR3: ASRRADFRGYYGYT
V: TRBV5-4
J: TRBJ1-2
D: NA
size: once

CDR3: ASSPRGGRETQY
V: TRBV6-1
J: TRBJ2-5
D: NA
size: NA

CDR3: ASSLAMGLGYT
V: TRBV5-6
J: TRBJ1-2
D: NA
size: NA

CDR3: ASRIQGPNSPLH
V: TRBV28
J: TRBJ1-6
D: TRBD1
size: few

CDR3: ASSVAPDRVEKLF
V: TRBV9
J: TRBJ1-4
D: TRBD1
size: NA

CDR3: ASSLDPGNYGYT
V: TRBV11-2
J: TRBJ1-2
D: NA
size: NA

CDR3: ASSKIKGLAN
V: TRBV27
J: TRBJ2-7
D: TRBD2
size: few

CDR3: ASSLRRSGYEQF
V: TRBV7-2
J: TRBJ2-1
D: TRBD2
size: NA

CDR3: ASRETSGNGVSQY
V: TRBV2
J: TRBJ2-4
D: TRBD2
size: once

CDR3: ASSRTSGSYNEQF
V: TRBV6-4
J: TRBJ2-1
D: TRBD2
size: NA

CDR3: ASAGLGTEAF
V: TRBV7-9
J: TRBJ1-1
D: NA
size: NA

CDR3: ASSYRKGQAVGYT
V: TRBV6-5
J: TRBJ1-2
D: TRBD1
size: few

CDR3: ASTLRAGGSYEQY
V: TRBV7-2
J: TRBJ2-7
D: TRBD2
size: few

CDR3: ASSLGVDRYNEQF
V: TRBV5-4
J: TRBJ2-1
D: NA
size: NA

CDR3: AISESGLYGYT
V: TRBV10-3
J: TRBJ1-2
D: NA
size: NA

CDR3: ASSLGGSASYEQY
V: TRBV7-9
J: TRBJ2-7
D: NA
size: few

CDR3: ASSENSPPEAF
V: TRBV6-1
J: TRBJ1-1
D: NA
size: few

CDR3: ASSLAGGFDEQF
V: TRBV7-2
J: TRBJ2-1
D: TRBD2
size: NA

CDR3: ASSTTGGYNQPQH
V: TRBV19
J: TRBJ1-5
D: TRBD1
size: NA

CDR3: ASSLATSSRGGVQGTQY
V: TRBV7-6
J: TRBJ2-3
D: TRBD2
size: NA

CDR3: ASSRDSGGDEKLF
V: TRBV19
J: TRBJ1-4
D: NA
size: once

CDR3: ASSAGTGAGDEQF
V: TRBV6-4
J: TRBJ2-1
D: TRBD1
size: NA

CDR3: ASSSGQSFIGYT
V: TRBV6-6
J: TRBJ1-2
D: TRBD1
size: NA